This TCR beta chain was found in a study of blood T cell repertoires in COVID-19. In the study overall: Both acute and convalescent COVID-19 samples were obtained from the United States, Italy and Spain. PBMCs, B-cell-depleted T cells, or T cells were the source of the cDNA or gDNA that made up the material.

The J segment lost 5 bases and the V segment lost 10 bases, leaving 8 bases of the junction unmatched. Germline V CDR1 and CDR2: MNHEY, SVGAGI. The CDR3 consists of 15 residues. In the source study's methods: It was from reference gene primer amplification that nucleated cell counts were estimated. Sequenced by immunoSEQ multiplex PCR; TCRdb stores in-frame clones only, minus some. Clone size and V and J calls were adopted from that table, with D and trimming inferred from the DNA. This table has hundreds of thousands of clones, 60% to 75% appearing once. This chain joins TRBV6-5 and TRBJ2-3; 14 bases map to TRBD2. The sample comprised peripheral blood. This receptor was obtained from a woman of 80 years or more with acute or convalescent COVID-19. The CDR3 DNA is TGTGCCACCGGGACTAGCGGGAGTTTGAGAGATACGCAGTATTTT. This codes for CATGTSGSLRDTQYF.